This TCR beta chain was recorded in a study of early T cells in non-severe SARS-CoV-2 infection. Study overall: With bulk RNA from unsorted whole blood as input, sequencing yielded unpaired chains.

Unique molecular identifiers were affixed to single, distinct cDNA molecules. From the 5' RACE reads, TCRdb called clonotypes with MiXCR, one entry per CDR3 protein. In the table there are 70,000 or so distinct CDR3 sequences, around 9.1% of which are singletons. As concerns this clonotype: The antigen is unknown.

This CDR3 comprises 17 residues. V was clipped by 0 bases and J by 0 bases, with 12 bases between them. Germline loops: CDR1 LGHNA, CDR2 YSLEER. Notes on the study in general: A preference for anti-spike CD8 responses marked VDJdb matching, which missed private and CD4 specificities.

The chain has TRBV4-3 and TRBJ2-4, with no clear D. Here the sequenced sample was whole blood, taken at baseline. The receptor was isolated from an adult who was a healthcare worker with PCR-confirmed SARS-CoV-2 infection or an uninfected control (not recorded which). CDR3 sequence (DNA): TGCGCCAGCAGCCAAGAATCTATCGGAGAAGCCAAAAACATTCAGTACTTC. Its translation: CASSQESIGEAKNIQYF.